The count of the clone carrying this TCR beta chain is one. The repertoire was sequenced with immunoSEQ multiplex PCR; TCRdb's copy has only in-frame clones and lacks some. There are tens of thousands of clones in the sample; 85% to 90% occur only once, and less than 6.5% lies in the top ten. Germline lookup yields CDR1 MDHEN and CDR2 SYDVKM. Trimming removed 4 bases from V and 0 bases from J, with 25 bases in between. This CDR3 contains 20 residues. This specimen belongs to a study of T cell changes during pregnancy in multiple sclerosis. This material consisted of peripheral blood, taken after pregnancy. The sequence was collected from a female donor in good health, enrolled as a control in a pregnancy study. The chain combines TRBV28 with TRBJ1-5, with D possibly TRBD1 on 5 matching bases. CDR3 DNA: TGTGCCAGCAGTTCCCCGGGCAGGGTCGAACCTTCGAATAGCAATCAGCCCCAGCATTTT. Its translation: CASSSPGRVEPSNSNQPQHF.